This is a list of T cell receptor beta chains from one sample in a study of neurological immune-mediated disorders. TCRdb re-called the 5' RACE reads with MiXCR, one entry per CDR3 protein. The sample carries 50,000 or so distinct CDR3 sequences, approximately 3.9% recorded once. Source material: PBMCs. These receptors all come from a man between 60 and 70 years old with multiple sclerosis. Both conserved end residues are trimmed from each CDR3.

TRBJ2-5,TRBV10-3,AILGDRQETQY
TRBJ2-2,TRBV7-2,ASSLEGAGAGELF
TRBJ1-5,TRBV28,ASSSPYGQDNQPQH
TRBJ2-5,TRBV5-6,ASSFLTAGQYQETQY
TRBJ1-1,TRBV7-3,ASSQARNTEAF
TRBJ1-5,TRBV28,ASSFLGGGTAYQPQH
TRBJ2-5,TRBV20-1,SASQETQY
TRBJ2-7,TRBV29-1,SVVVVSTYEQY
TRBJ2-5,TRBV5-1,ASSLGTGTQSETQY
TRBJ1-6,TRBV10-3,AIGERGGDNSPLH
TRBJ2-2,TRBV5-1,ASSLLSGTNTGELF
TRBJ2-3,TRBV10-3,AISPSTDTQY
TRBJ1-2,TRBV6-4,ASRRSLQGNYGYT
TRBJ1-2,TRBV2,ASSEAAQARYGYT
TRBJ2-7,TRBV20-1,SAIRLARHYEQY
TRBJ2-5,TRBV5-1,ASSLVAGLNQETQY
TRBJ1-3,TRBV12-3/TRBV12-4,ASSFASGNTIY
TRBJ2-3,TRBV12-3/TRBV12-4,ASTRRTDTQY
TRBJ1-1,TRBV12-3/TRBV12-4,ASTPAGGLSEAF
TRBJ1-2,TRBV20-1,SARLQAYGYT
TRBJ2-1,TRBV6-6,ASSPYGAGGSYNEQF
TRBJ1-5,TRBV10-2,ASGGVLDQPQH
TRBJ2-3,TRBV3-1,ASRLDNTQY
TRBJ2-1,TRBV7-8,ASSLVVDGEQF
TRBJ1-1,TRBV20-1,SAVTGGDTEAF
TRBJ1-1,TRBV5-5,ASSLDSPEAF
TRBJ2-6,TRBV3-1,ASSQAWGTVRSGANVLT
TRBJ1-1,TRBV25-1,ASSAYRGNTEAF
TRBJ1-1,TRBV20-1,SAPGQGITEAF
TRBJ1-5,TRBV5-1,ASSIAPGGSQPQH
TRBJ2-2,TRBV20-1,SARSGTRGLNGELF
TRBJ1-5,TRBV6-1,ASSGMGAFNQPQH
TRBJ1-1,TRBV20-1,SALQGARTEAF
TRBJ2-7,TRBV20-1,SASRRELYEQY
TRBJ2-5,TRBV5-1,ASSTGTTQETQY
TRBJ2-3,TRBV9,ASSVSYRKVADTQY
TRBJ1-3,TRBV5-5,ASSFSGQPVGGNTIY
TRBJ2-3,TRBV20-1,SASKVDSGVATDTQY
TRBJ2-1,TRBV12-3/TRBV12-4,ASSGAGAAF
TRBJ1-1,TRBV20-1,SAKPQGQGNTEAF
TRBJ2-7,TRBV20-1,SASVGPYEQY
TRBJ2-3,TRBV20-1,SASPAGAGGRTDTQY